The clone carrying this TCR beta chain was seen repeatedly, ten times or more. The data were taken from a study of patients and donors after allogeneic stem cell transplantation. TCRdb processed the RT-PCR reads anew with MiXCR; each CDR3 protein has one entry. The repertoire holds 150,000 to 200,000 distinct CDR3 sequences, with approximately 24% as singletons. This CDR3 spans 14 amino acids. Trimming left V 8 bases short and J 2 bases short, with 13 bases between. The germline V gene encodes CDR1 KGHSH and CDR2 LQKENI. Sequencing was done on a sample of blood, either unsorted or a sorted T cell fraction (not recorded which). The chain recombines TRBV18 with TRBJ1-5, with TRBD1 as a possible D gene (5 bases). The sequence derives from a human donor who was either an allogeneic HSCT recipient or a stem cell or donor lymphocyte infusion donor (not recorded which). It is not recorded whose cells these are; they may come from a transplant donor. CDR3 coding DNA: TGTGCCAGCAGCCCTCAGGGCCGCAATCAGCCCCAGCATTTT. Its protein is CASSPQGRNQPQHF. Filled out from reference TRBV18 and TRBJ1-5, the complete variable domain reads NAGVMQNPRHLVRRRGQEARLRCSPMKGHSHVYWYRQLPEEGLKFMVYLQKENIIDESGMPKERFSAEFPKEGPSILRIQQVVRGDSAAYFCASSPQGRNQPQHFGDGTRLSIL.